This T cell receptor (beta chain) was observed in a study of blood T cell repertoires in COVID-19. Across the study: From the United States, Italy and Spain came samples of acute and convalescent COVID-19. T cells, B-cell-depleted T cells, or PBMCs provided the cDNA or gDNA that served as material.

The CDR3 runs 16 residues. The J segment lost 2 bases and the V segment lost 3 bases, leaving 6 bases of the junction unmatched. CDR1 and CDR2 from the germline V gene are SGHRS and YFSETQ. Methods used by the authors: Scientists estimated how many nucleated cells there were by amplifying reference gene primers. Data came from immunoSEQ multiplex PCR; TCRdb stores just in-frame clones and leaves some out. That table furnishes V, J and clone size, whereas the DNA furnished D and trimming. The sample holds around 290,000 clones; around 87% are singletons and the top ten take 6.5% to 9.5%. The chain carries TRBV5-1 and TRBJ2-5, with 11 bases identical to TRBD2. The TCR sequence derives from a woman between 45 and 60 years old who had recovered from COVID-19. The sequenced sample was peripheral blood. The CDR3, as DNA: TGCGCCAGCAGCTCCGGACTAGCGGGCCTACAAGAGACCCAGTACTTC. As protein: CASSSGLAGLQETQYF.